This T cell receptor beta chain was captured in a study of cytomegalovirus exposure and HLA in healthy donors. Researchers ran the PCR with 60 Vbeta and 13 Jbeta primers. Measured with immunoSEQ multiplex PCR; TCRdb has only the in-frame clones, and not every one. In total, the table holds around 50,000 clones. The CDR3 has 13 residues. Deletions cut 6 bases from V and 1 base from J, with 9 bases between. The V gene's germline CDR1 is MDHEN and CDR2 SYDVKM. The receptor's source is a woman aged 25-40 years in good health and CMV-seropositive. Sequences were obtained from PBMCs. The rearrangement uses TRBV28 and TRBJ1-1; D is perhaps TRBD1 (5 bases). The CDR3 nucleotides are TGTGCCAGCAGGACAACAGGGAACACTGAAGCTTTCTTT. It specifies CASRTTGNTEAFF.